Listed below are T cell receptor beta chains from one sample, sequenced in a study of T-cell reconstitution after alpha-beta-depleted transplantation in children. TCRdb reanalysed the PCR reads using MiXCR and keeps one entry per CDR3 protein. Here the sample spans a few hundred thousand distinct CDR3 sequences, around 16% being singletons. The material sequenced was PBMCs, mostly from graft donor cells, taken 360 days after TCRalphabeta/CD19-depleted stem cell transplant. These receptors all stem from a boy under two years old who had a stem cell transplant for Wiskott-Aldrich syndrome, so the T cells may come from the graft donor. CDR3s include the opening cysteine and the closing phenylalanine or tryptophan. D genes are given only for firm matches. Not every row has a clone size; where given, it reads once, few, many or a size class.

clone_size,d_call,v_call,j_call,cdr3_nt,cdr3_aa
once,.,TRBV2,TRBJ1-1,TGTGCCAGCAGTTCCCGAGGGCCCACTGAAGCTTTCTTT,CASSSRGPTEAFF
.,TRBD1,TRBV10-3,TRBJ2-3,TGTGCCACCGGGACAGGGACGGTCACGGGGCAGTATTTT,CATGTGTVTGQYF
few,.,TRBV7-6,TRBJ2-3,TGTGCCAGCAGCTTAGGGGTCAGCAGGGCTGGAGATACGCAGTATTTT,CASSLGVSRAGDTQYF
few,TRBD1,TRBV6-5,TRBJ2-7,TGTGCCAGCAGACTCCGCTCGGGACAGGGAGCGAACGAGCAGTACTTC,CASRLRSGQGANEQYF
many,TRBD1,TRBV4-3,TRBJ2-7,TGCGCCAGCAGCCAAGATCTAACGGACAGGGGTGGCGAGCAGTACTTC,CASSQDLTDRGGEQYF
.,TRBD2,TRBV6-2/TRBV6-3,TRBJ2-1,TGTGCCAGCAACCACTGGCGGGAGGGCGGCAATGAGCAGTTCTTC,CASNHWREGGNEQFF
.,.,TRBV3-1,TRBJ2-5,TGTGCCAGCAGCCAAGCCCCGTATAGGGAGACCCAGTACTTC,CASSQAPYRETQYF
.,.,TRBV2,TRBJ2-1,TGTGCCAGCAGGGCCAATTACAATGAGCAGTTCTTC,CASRANYNEQFF
.,.,TRBV5-5,TRBJ2-2,TGTGCCAGCAGCTTGGCCCGATACACCGGGGAGCTGTTTTTT,CASSLARYTGELFF
.,.,TRBV25-1,TRBJ2-7,TGTGCCAGCAGTGTAAAACACGAGCAGTACTTC,CASSVKHEQYF
.,.,TRBV7-6,TRBJ2-3,TGTGCCAGCAGCTTAAGGATGCCTCGGAGCACAGATACGCAGTATTTT,CASSLRMPRSTDTQYF
.,TRBD2,TRBV3-1,TRBJ2-3,TGTGCCAGCAGCCAGCGACTAGCCGGATCTAGCACAGATACGCAGTATTTT,CASSQRLAGSSTDTQYF